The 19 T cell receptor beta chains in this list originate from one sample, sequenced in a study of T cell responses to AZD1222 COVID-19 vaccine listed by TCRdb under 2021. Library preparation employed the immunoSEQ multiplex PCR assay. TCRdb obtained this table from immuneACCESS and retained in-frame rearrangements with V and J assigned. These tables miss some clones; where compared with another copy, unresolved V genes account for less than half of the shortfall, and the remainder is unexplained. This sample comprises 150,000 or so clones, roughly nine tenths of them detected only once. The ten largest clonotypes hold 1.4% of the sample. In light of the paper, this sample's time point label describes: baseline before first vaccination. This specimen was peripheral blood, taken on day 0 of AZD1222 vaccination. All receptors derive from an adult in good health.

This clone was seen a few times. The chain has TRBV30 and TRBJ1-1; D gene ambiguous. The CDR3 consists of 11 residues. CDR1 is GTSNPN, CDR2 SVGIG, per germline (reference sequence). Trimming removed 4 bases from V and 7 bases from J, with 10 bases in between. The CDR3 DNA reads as TGTGCCTGGAACCGCCGGGGTGAAGCTTTCTTT. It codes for CAWNRRGEAFF.

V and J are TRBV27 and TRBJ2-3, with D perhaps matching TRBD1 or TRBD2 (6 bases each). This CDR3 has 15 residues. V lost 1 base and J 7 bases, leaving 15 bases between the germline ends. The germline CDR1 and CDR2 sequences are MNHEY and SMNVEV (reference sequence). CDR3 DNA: TGTGCCAGCAGTTTATTGGGGGGCTCCACGAATACGCAGTATTTT. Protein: CASSLLGGSTNTQYF.

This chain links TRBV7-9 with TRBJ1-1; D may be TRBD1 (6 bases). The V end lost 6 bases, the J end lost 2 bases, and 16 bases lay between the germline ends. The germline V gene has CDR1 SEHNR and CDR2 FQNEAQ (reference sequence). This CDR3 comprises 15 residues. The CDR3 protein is CASSRRGGVNTEAFF. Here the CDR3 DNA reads TGTGCCAGCAGTCGGAGGGGGGGCGTTAACACTGAAGCTTTCTTT.

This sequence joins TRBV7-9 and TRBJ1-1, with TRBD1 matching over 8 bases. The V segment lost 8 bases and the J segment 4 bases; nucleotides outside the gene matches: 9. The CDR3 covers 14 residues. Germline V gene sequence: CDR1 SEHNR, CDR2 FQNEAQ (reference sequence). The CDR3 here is CASAPATGVTEAFF. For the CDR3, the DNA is TGTGCCAGCGCCCCAGCGACAGGGGTCACTGAAGCTTTCTTT.

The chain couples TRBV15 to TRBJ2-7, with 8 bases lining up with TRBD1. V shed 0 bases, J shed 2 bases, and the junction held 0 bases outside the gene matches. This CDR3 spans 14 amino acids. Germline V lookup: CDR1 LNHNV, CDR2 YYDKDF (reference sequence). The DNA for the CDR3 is TGTGCCACCAGCAGAGACAGGGGGCCCTACGAGCAGTACTTC. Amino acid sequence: CATSRDRGPYEQYF.

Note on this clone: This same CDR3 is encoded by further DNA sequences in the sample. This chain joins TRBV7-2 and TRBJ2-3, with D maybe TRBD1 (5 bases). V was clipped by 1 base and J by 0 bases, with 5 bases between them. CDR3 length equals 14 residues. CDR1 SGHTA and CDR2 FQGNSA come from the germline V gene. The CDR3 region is CASSLGTSTDTQYF. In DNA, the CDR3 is TGTGCCAGCAGCTTAGGGACAAGCACAGATACGCAGTATTTT.

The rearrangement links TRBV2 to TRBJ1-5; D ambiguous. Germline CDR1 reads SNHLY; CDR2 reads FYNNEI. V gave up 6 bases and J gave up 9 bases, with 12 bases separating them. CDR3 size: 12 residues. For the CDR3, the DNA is TGTGCCAGCAGGGACGGCTCATTGCCCCAGCATTTT. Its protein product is CASRDGSLPQHF.

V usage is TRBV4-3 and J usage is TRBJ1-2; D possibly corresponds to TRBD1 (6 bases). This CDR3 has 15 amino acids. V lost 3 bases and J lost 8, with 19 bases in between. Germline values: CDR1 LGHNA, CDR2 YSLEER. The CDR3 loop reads CASSHLRGGASGYTF. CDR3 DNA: TGCGCCAGCAGCCACCTAAGGGGGGGGGCGTCGGGCTACACCTTC.

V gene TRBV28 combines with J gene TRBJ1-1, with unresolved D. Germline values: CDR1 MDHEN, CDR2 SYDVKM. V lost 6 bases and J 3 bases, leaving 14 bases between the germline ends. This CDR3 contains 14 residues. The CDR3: CASRAVISYTEAFF. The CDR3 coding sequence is TGTGCCAGCAGGGCGGTCATTTCTTACACTGAAGCTTTCTTT.

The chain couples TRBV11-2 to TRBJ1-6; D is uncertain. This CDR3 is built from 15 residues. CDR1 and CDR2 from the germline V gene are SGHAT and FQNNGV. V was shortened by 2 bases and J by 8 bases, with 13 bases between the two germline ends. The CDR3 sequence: CASSLIAETHSPLHF. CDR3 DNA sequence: TGTGCCAGCAGCTTAATCGCCGAAACGCATTCACCCCTCCACTTT.

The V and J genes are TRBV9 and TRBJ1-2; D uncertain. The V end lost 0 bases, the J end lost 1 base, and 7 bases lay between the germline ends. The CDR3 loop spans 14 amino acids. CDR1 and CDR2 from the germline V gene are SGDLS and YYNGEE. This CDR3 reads CASSVAENNYGYTF. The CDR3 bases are TGTGCCAGCAGCGTAGCGGAGAATAACTATGGCTACACCTTC.

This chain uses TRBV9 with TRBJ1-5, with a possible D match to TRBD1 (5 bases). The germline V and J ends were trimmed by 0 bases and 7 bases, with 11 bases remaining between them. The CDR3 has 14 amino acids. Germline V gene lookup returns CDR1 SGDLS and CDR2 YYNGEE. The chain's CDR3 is CASSVDFEGQPQHF. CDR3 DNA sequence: TGTGCCAGCAGCGTAGACTTTGAGGGGCAGCCCCAGCATTTT.

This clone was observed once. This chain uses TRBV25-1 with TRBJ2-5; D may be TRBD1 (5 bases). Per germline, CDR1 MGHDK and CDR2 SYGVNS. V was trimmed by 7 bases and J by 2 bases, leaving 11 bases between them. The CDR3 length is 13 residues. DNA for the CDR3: TGTGCCAGCATAGGAGACAGTCAAGAGACCCAGTACTTC. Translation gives CASIGDSQETQYF.

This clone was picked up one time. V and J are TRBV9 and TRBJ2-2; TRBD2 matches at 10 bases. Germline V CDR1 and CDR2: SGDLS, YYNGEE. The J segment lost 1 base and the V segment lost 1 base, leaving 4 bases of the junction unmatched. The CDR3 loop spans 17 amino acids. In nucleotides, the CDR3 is TGTGCCAGCAGCGTACAATGGACTAGCGGGAACACCGGGGAGCTGTTTTTT. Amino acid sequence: CASSVQWTSGNTGELFF.

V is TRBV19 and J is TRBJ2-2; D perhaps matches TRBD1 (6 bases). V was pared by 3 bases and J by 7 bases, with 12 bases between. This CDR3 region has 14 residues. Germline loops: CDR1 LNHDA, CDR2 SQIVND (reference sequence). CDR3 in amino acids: CASSIAGAGGELFF. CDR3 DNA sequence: TGTGCCAGTAGTATTGCAGGGGCCGGCGGGGAGCTGTTTTTT.

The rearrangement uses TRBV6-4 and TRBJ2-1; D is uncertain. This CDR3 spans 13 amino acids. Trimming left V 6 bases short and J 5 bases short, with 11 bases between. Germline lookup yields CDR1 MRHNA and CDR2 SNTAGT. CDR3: CASSPLPHNEQFF. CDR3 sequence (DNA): TGTGCCAGCAGCCCCCTCCCACACAATGAGCAGTTCTTC.

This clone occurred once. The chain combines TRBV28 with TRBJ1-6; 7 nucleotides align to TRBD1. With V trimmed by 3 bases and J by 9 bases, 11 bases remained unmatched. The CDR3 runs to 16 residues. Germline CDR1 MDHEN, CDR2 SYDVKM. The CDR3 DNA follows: TGTGCCAGCAGTTTGCCGGGACAGTGGGCAGGTTCACCCCTCCACTTT. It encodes CASSLPGQWAGSPLHF.

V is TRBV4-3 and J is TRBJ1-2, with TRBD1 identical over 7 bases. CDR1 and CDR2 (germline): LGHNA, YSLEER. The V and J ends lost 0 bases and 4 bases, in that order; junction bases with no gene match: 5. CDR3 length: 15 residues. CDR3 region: CASSQDEGAGYGYTF. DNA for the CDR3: TGCGCCAGCAGCCAAGATGAGGGGGCTGGCTATGGCTACACCTTC.

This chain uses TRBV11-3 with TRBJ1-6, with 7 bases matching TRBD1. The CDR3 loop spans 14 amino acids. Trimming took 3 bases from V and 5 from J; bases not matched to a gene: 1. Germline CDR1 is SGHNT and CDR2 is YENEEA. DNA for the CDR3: TGTGCCAGCAGCTTGGGACAGAATAATTCACCCCTCCACTTT. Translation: CASSLGQNNSPLHF.